These 9 T cell receptor beta chains were sequenced from one sample in a study of blood T cell repertoires in COVID-19. Sequencing used immunoSEQ multiplex PCR; TCRdb keeps in-frame clones, though not all of them. Of about 320,000 clones in the sample, around 90% were seen once. Sequencing was done on a sample of PBMCs or T cells enriched from blood (not recorded which). The receptor set was obtained from a man in his 60s who had recovered from COVID-19.

This chain joins TRBV5-1 and TRBJ1-2; D possibly corresponds to TRBD1 (5 bases). The V end lost 4 bases, the J end lost 1 base, and 17 bases lay between the germline ends. Germline V CDR1 and CDR2: SGHRS, YFSETQ. This CDR3 contains 16 residues. This chain's CDR3 is CASSLGTGWGNYGYTF. CDR3 coding DNA: TGCGCCAGCAGCCTTGGTACAGGCTGGGGTAACTATGGCTACACCTTC.

The chain is built from TRBV4-3 and TRBJ1-3; a possible D gene is TRBD1 (5 bases). Trimming pared 0 bases from V and 0 bases from J, leaving 15 bases between. This CDR3 region has 18 residues. Germline V gene data show CDR1 as LGHNA and CDR2 as YSLEER. The CDR3 reads CASSQDVAGLGSGNTIYF. The CDR3 coding sequence is TGCGCCAGCAGCCAAGATGTGGCAGGGTTGGGCTCTGGAAACACCATATATTTT.

In DNA form, the CDR3 reads TGTGCCAGTAGTATAGATCTGAGCAGGCGGGGCGATCAGCCCCAGCATTTT. It codes for CASSIDLSRRGDQPQHF. The chain carries TRBV19 and TRBJ1-5; D may be TRBD1 (5 bases). V lost 0 bases, J lost 5 bases, and 17 bases lay in between. This CDR3 contains 17 residues. Germline V gene data show CDR1 as LNHDA and CDR2 as SQIVND (reference sequence).

Turning to this clone: In the same sample, other DNA sequences code for this CDR3. This chain uses TRBV3-1 (or the pseudogene TRBV3-2) with TRBJ1-1; the D gene is possibly TRBD1 (5 bases). With 3 bases removed from V and 1 base from J, the gap between germline ends came to 9 bases. The length of the CDR3 is 14 residues. Germline V gene data show CDR1 as LGHDT and CDR2 as YNNKEL (reference sequence). The CDR3 region has the DNA TGTGCCAGCAGCCAGCAAGGGGCGAACACTGAAGCTTTCTTT. This encodes CASSQQGANTEAFF.

This clone was counted once. The chain has TRBV5-1 and TRBJ2-3; 15 bases agree with TRBD2. CDR1 and CDR2 (germline): SGHRS, YFSETQ. The CDR3 is 18 amino acids. Trimming removed 5 bases from V and 5 bases from J; junction bases left unmatched: 12. The CDR3 region is CASSPGLAGGLRRDTQYF. Here the CDR3 DNA reads TGCGCCAGCAGTCCCGGACTAGCGGGAGGGCTAAGGAGAGATACGCAGTATTTT.

This chain joins TRBV20-1 and TRBJ1-6; 12 bases agree with TRBD1. The CDR3 spans 16 residues. CDR1 and CDR2 (germline): DFQATT, SNEGSKA (reference sequence). Trimming removed 3 bases from V and 10 bases from J; junction bases left unmatched: 10. This CDR3 reads CSASALGQGAQSPLHF. DNA for the CDR3: TGCAGTGCTAGTGCCCTGGGACAGGGGGCTCAGTCACCCCTCCACTTT.

The gene calls are TRBV29-1 and TRBJ1-2; no firm D call. V lost 6 bases and J 7 bases, leaving 15 bases between the germline ends. Germline V lookup: CDR1 SQVTM, CDR2 ANQGSEA. The CDR3 extends over 12 amino acids. CDR3 bases: TGCAGCGTCCCGTCAGTCGGGAGTGGCTACACCTTC. Protein product: CSVPSVGSGYTF.

The chain joins TRBV7-9 to TRBJ2-1; TRBD1 matches 8 bases. The CDR3 runs to 17 residues. V trimming: 5 bases; J trimming: 5 bases; junction bases outside the gene matches: 14. CDR1 SEHNR and CDR2 FQNEAQ come from the germline V gene (reference sequence). CDR3 DNA: TGTGCCAGCAGCCCCCCCCAAGTGGGGACAGGAGACAATGAGCAGTTCTTC. Translation gives CASSPPQVGTGDNEQFF. The full variable domain, its missing parts supplied by reference TRBV7-9 and TRBJ2-1, is DTGVSQNPRHKITKRGQNVTFRCDPISEHNRLYWYRQTLGQGPEFLTYFQNEAQLEKSRLLSDRFSAERPKGSFSTLEIQRTEQGDSAMYLCASSPPQVGTGDNEQFFGPGTRLTVL.

The chain links TRBV4-2 to TRBJ1-3; weak D call: TRBD1 (5 bases). Germline CDR1 reads LGHNA; CDR2 reads YNFKEQ. V lost 1 base and J lost 0, with 10 bases in between. The CDR3 is 16 amino acids. In DNA, the CDR3 is TGTGCCAGCAGCCAAGCGTACAGGTACTCTGGAAACACCATATATTTT. This encodes CASSQAYRYSGNTIYF.